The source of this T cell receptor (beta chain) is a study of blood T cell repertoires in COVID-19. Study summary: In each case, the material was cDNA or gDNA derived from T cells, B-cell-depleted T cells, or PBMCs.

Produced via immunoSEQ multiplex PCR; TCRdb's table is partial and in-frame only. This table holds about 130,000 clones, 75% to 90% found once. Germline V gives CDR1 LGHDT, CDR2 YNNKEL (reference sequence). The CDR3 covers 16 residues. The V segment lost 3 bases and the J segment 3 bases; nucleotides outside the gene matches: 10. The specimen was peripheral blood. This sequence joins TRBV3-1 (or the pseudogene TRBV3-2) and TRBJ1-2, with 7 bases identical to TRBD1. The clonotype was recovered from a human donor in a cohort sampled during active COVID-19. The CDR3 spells CASSQDTPGQYYGYTF. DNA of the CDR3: TGTGCCAGCAGCCAGGATACGCCGGGACAGTACTATGGCTACACCTTC.